This TCR beta chain comes out of a study of read filtering for tumor transcriptome and immune sequencing. About the research overall: Among patients, under 20 were male and around 14 female, aged about 45 to 80 (mean about 71). R-ISS stage counts were eight or nine for I, about 17 for II, 6 or 7 for III. Study outcomes and limitations: Correlation between methods rose after single-read clonotypes were removed.

From 350 to 500 ng of RNA, a library with molecular barcoded alpha/delta and beta/gamma adaptors was made. TCRdb re-called the reads with MiXCR, one entry per CDR3 protein. The sample contains about 130,000 distinct CDR3 sequences, under 15% of which appear only once. At the time of active disease, bone marrow was collected from every patient. This clonotype was seen a handful of times. The target antigen is unknown. The CDR3 covers 14 residues. V was shortened by 4 bases and J by 8 bases, with 12 bases between the two germline ends. Germline V gene sequence: CDR1 SGHTA, CDR2 FQGNSA. The specimen sequenced was a population of CD138-negative cells sorted from bone marrow. The chain combines TRBV7-2 with TRBJ1-6; D uncertain. This TCR was recovered from a donor over 35 with multiple myeloma. The CDR3 spells CASSSVGFDSPLHF. In nucleotides, the CDR3 is TGTGCCAGCAGCTCGGTAGGGTTCGATTCACCCCTCCACTTT.